Listed below are T cell receptor beta chains from one sample, sequenced in a study of shared T cell receptors in the human thymus. Here immunoSEQ multiplex PCR was the method, and the copy in TCRdb shows in-frame clones only, minus some. The sample has 600,000 to 900,000 clones, approximately 85% seen once. These data were also filed under a second study, of human thymus T cells.

Material for sequencing was thymocytes. The source is a girl less than two years old with a congenital heart defect. Both conserved end residues are part of each CDR3. Fields, in order: CDR3 DNA, CDR3 protein, clone size, V gene, J gene, D gene. D genes are given only for firm matches. Clone size is shown for a subset of rows, as once, few, many or a class of expanded clone.

DNA: TGCGCCAGCAGCGGGGGAGGGATCACCGGGGAGCTGTTTTTT
CDR3: CASSGGGITGELFF
size: -
V: TRBV5-1
J: TRBJ2-2
D: TRBD2

DNA: TGCGCCAGCAGCTTGTTCGGAGTGAACACTGAAGCTTTCTTT
CDR3: CASSLFGVNTEAFF
size: -
V: TRBV5-1
J: TRBJ1-1
D: -

DNA: TGTGCCAGCAGGTTGGACAGGGGGGAGACCCAGTACTTC
CDR3: CASRLDRGETQYF
size: -
V: TRBV5-4
J: TRBJ2-5
D: TRBD1

DNA: TGTGCCTGGAAGAAACACAGGGCGCCGACCCAGTACTTC
CDR3: CAWKKHRAPTQYF
size: -
V: TRBV30
J: TRBJ2-5
D: -

DNA: TGTGCCAGCAGCCCGCAAGACAGGGGGTACGAGCAGTACTTC
CDR3: CASSPQDRGYEQYF
size: once
V: TRBV11-1
J: TRBJ2-7
D: TRBD1

DNA: TGTGCCAGCAGCCGCAGGGGGAAGGGAACAGATAATTCACCCCTCCACTTT
CDR3: CASSRRGKGTDNSPLHF
size: -
V: TRBV4-2
J: TRBJ1-6
D: TRBD1

DNA: TGTGCCTCCTACCTCCAGGGGGCAGCCGGGGAGCTGTTTTTT
CDR3: CASYLQGAAGELFF
size: -
V: TRBV30
J: TRBJ2-2
D: TRBD1

DNA: TGTGCCAGCAGCCCTACCCGACAGGGTGGGTCCTATAATTCACCCCTCCACTTT
CDR3: CASSPTRQGGSYNSPLHF
size: -
V: TRBV11-2
J: TRBJ1-6
D: TRBD1

DNA: TGCAGTGCTAGACTTGTCCACGAGCAGTACTTC
CDR3: CSARLVHEQYF
size: -
V: TRBV20-1
J: TRBJ2-7
D: -

DNA: TGCGCCAGCAAGTCCGACAGGGGCTTCCCCCACAATGAAAAACTGTTTTTT
CDR3: CASKSDRGFPHNEKLFF
size: -
V: TRBV10-2
J: TRBJ1-4
D: TRBD1